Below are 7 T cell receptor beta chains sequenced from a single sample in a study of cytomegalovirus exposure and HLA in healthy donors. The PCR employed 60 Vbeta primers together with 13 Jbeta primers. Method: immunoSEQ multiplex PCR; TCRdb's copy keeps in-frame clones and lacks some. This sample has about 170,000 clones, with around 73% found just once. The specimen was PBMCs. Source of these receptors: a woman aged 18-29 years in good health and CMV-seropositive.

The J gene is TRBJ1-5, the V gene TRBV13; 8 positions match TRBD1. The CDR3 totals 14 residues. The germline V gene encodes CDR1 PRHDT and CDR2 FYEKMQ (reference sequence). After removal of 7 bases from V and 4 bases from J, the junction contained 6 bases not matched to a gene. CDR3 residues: CASTQTGVNQPQHF. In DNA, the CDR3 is TGTGCCAGCACCCAGACAGGGGTTAATCAGCCCCAGCATTTT.

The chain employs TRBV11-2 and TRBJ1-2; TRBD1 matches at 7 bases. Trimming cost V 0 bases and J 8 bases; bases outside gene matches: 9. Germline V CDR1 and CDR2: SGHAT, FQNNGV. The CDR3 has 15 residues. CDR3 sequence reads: CASSLDERGRDGYTF. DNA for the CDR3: TGTGCCAGCAGCTTAGATGAAAGGGGGCGGGACGGCTACACCTTC.

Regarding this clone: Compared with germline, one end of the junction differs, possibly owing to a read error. This chain's CDR3 is CASREGTGDTEAFF. DNA of the CDR3: TGTGCCAGCAGGGAAGGGACAGGGGACACTGAAGCTTTCTTT. The chain combines TRBV6-1 with TRBJ1-1, with 10 bases aligning to TRBD1. The CDR3 runs 14 residues. From germline, CDR1 is MNHNS and CDR2 SASEGT.

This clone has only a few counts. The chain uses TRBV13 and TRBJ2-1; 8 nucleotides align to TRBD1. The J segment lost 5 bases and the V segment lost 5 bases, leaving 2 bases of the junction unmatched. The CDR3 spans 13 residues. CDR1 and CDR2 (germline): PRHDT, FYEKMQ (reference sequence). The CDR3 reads CASSMDRDNEQFF. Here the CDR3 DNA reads TGTGCCAGCAGCATGGACAGGGACAATGAGCAGTTCTTC.

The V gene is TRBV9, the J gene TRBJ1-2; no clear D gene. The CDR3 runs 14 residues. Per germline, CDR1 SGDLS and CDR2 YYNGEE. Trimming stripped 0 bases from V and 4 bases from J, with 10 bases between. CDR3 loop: CASSVEAGSYGYTF. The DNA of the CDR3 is TGTGCCAGCAGCGTAGAGGCAGGTAGCTATGGCTACACCTTC.

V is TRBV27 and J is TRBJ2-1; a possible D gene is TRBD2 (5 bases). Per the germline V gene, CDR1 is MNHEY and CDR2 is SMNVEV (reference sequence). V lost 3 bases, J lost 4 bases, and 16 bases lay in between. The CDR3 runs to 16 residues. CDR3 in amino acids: CASSFKTTTPYNEQFF. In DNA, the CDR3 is TGTGCCAGCAGTTTCAAGACTACCACCCCATACAATGAGCAGTTCTTC.

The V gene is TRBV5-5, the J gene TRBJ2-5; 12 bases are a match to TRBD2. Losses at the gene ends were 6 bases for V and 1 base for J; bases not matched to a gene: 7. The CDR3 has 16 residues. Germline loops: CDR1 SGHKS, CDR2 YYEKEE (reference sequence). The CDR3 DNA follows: TGTGCCAGCACTCCCGAACTAGCGGGGGGCCAAGAGACCCAGTACTTC. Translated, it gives CASTPELAGGQETQYF.